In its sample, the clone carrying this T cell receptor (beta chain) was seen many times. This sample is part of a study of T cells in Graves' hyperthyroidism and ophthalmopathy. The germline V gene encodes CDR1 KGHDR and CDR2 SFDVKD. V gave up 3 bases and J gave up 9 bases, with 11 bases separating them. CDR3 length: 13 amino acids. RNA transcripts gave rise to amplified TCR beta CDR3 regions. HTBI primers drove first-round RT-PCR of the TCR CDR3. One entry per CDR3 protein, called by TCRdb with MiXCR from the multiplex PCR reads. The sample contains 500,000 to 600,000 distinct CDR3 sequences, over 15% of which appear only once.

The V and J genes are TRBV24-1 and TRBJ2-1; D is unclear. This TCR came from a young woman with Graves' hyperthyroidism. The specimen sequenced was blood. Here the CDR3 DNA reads TGTGCCACCAGTGATAGGTCGTGGGGTGAGCAGTTCTTC. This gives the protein CATSDRSWGEQFF.